This is a list of T cell receptor beta chains from one sample in a study of cytomegalovirus exposure and HLA in healthy donors. Only in-frame clones appear in the TCRdb table, and some are missing; sequencing was by immunoSEQ multiplex PCR. Recorded here are around 200,000 clones; the top ten clones represent about 1%. Material for sequencing was PBMCs. These TCRs come from a woman aged 25 to 39 in good health and CMV-seropositive. Each CDR3 is given with its conserved first and last residue. The D gene is left open where the match is weak.

CDR3 DNA: TGTGCCAGTAGCAAGGACTCCGCCACAGATACGCAGTATTTT
CDR3 protein: CASSKDSATDTQYF
J gene: TRBJ2-3
V gene: TRBV19
D gene: NA

CDR3 DNA: TGTGCCAGCAGCTTGGGTCTAGCGCTTTCAACTGGGGCCAACGTCCTGACTTTC
CDR3 protein: CASSLGLALSTGANVLTF
J gene: TRBJ2-6
V gene: TRBV5-6
D gene: NA

CDR3 DNA: TGCGCCAGCAGCTTGGAACAGGGGGCGAGGGAGCAGTACTTC
CDR3 protein: CASSLEQGAREQYF
J gene: TRBJ2-7
V gene: TRBV5-1
D gene: TRBD1

CDR3 DNA: TGTGCCAGCAGTCTGGGACTAGCGGGAGTAGAGACCCAGTACTTC
CDR3 protein: CASSLGLAGVETQYF
J gene: TRBJ2-5
V gene: TRBV5-4
D gene: TRBD2

CDR3 DNA: TGCAGCGTTCCCAGCTCTGGAAACACCATATATTTT
CDR3 protein: CSVPSSGNTIYF
J gene: TRBJ1-3
V gene: TRBV29-1
D gene: NA

CDR3 DNA: TGTGCCAGCAGCTTCCTTCGAGGGTCGGAGGGAATAGCCAAAAACATTCAGTACTTC
CDR3 protein: CASSFLRGSEGIAKNIQYF
J gene: TRBJ2-4
V gene: TRBV11-2
D gene: NA

CDR3 DNA: TGTGCCAGTAGTATAGGCAGGGCTGACTATGGCTACACCTTC
CDR3 protein: CASSIGRADYGYTF
J gene: TRBJ1-2
V gene: TRBV19
D gene: NA

CDR3 DNA: TGTGCCAGCGGGGGCGGGGGCTATGGCTACACCTTC
CDR3 protein: CASGGGGYGYTF
J gene: TRBJ1-2
V gene: TRBV2
D gene: NA

CDR3 DNA: TGTGCCAGTAGTATTGGTAGCGGAGGCCACGAGCAGTACTTC
CDR3 protein: CASSIGSGGHEQYF
J gene: TRBJ2-7
V gene: TRBV19
D gene: NA

CDR3 DNA: TGTGCCAGCAGCTTAGTGGTTGGACAGTCCACCTACTCCTACAATGAGCAGTTCTTC
CDR3 protein: CASSLVVGQSTYSYNEQFF
J gene: TRBJ2-1
V gene: TRBV13
D gene: NA

CDR3 DNA: TGCGCCAGCAGTATTTCTAGCGTCGGTGGTGACATTCAGTACTTC
CDR3 protein: CASSISSVGGDIQYF
J gene: TRBJ2-4
V gene: TRBV4-3
D gene: NA

CDR3 DNA: TGCGCCAGCAGCTTGGTGACAGGGGCCAACACCGGGGAGCTGTTTTTT
CDR3 protein: CASSLVTGANTGELFF
J gene: TRBJ2-2
V gene: TRBV5-1
D gene: TRBD1

CDR3 DNA: TGCGCCAGCAGTGAAAAAAACAAGGCAGGCGAGCAGTACTTC
CDR3 protein: CASSEKNKAGEQYF
J gene: TRBJ2-7
V gene: TRBV10-1
D gene: NA

CDR3 DNA: TGTGCCAGTAGTGCCCAGGGAAGGAACACTGAAGCTTTCTTT
CDR3 protein: CASSAQGRNTEAFF
J gene: TRBJ1-1
V gene: TRBV19
D gene: NA

CDR3 DNA: TGTGCCAGCAGCTCCGCGGGACTAGTCTACGAGCAGTACTTC
CDR3 protein: CASSSAGLVYEQYF
J gene: TRBJ2-7
V gene: TRBV7-9
D gene: TRBD2

CDR3 DNA: TGCGCCGGCAGTGTCACTCAGGGGGCCTTGAACACTGAAGCTTTCTTT
CDR3 protein: CAGSVTQGALNTEAFF
J gene: TRBJ1-1
V gene: TRBV10-2
D gene: TRBD1

CDR3 DNA: TGTGCCAGCAGCATCTTTACTAGCACAGATACGCAGTATTTT
CDR3 protein: CASSIFTSTDTQYF
J gene: TRBJ2-3
V gene: TRBV7-2
D gene: NA

CDR3 DNA: TGTGCCAGCAGTCCTCAACCGGGAGCCTCATACGAGCAGTACTTC
CDR3 protein: CASSPQPGASYEQYF
J gene: TRBJ2-7
V gene: TRBV28
D gene: NA

CDR3 DNA: TGTGCCAGCAGCTTGGGGCACGATCAGCCCCAGCATTTT
CDR3 protein: CASSLGHDQPQHF
J gene: TRBJ1-5
V gene: TRBV5-6
D gene: NA

CDR3 DNA: TGCAGCGTTGACCTTAGCGGGGGGGGACCAGATACGCAGTATTTT
CDR3 protein: CSVDLSGGGPDTQYF
J gene: TRBJ2-3
V gene: TRBV29-1
D gene: TRBD2

CDR3 DNA: TGTGCCAGCAGCCGAACTAGGACAGATACGCAGTATTTT
CDR3 protein: CASSRTRTDTQYF
J gene: TRBJ2-3
V gene: TRBV7-9
D gene: NA

CDR3 DNA: TGTGCCAGCAGTTACCGGGTCTACAATGAGCAGTTCTTC
CDR3 protein: CASSYRVYNEQFF
J gene: TRBJ2-1
V gene: TRBV6-6
D gene: NA

CDR3 DNA: TGTGCCAGTAGCCCGACAGGGATGGAGACCCAGTACTTC
CDR3 protein: CASSPTGMETQYF
J gene: TRBJ2-5
V gene: TRBV19
D gene: TRBD1

CDR3 DNA: TGTGCCAGCAGCGTAGACGTGGCGGGCGGCACCGGGGAGCTGTTTTTT
CDR3 protein: CASSVDVAGGTGELFF
J gene: TRBJ2-2
V gene: TRBV9
D gene: NA

CDR3 DNA: TGTGCCAGCTCCGTCAAGGGGTCTCGCGGCTACACCTTC
CDR3 protein: CASSVKGSRGYTF
J gene: TRBJ1-2
V gene: TRBV6-5
D gene: NA

CDR3 DNA: TGTGCCAGCAGCCCCCGGACTAGCGGGAGCTCCTACAATGAGCAGTTCTTC
CDR3 protein: CASSPRTSGSSYNEQFF
J gene: TRBJ2-1
V gene: TRBV7-2
D gene: TRBD2

CDR3 DNA: TGTGCCAGCAGCCCGTGGCGCGGGGTCTCCGGAAACACCATATATTTT
CDR3 protein: CASSPWRGVSGNTIYF
J gene: TRBJ1-3
V gene: TRBV5-8
D gene: NA

CDR3 DNA: TGCGCCAGCAGCCCGGGGGGGCTCACTGAAGCTTTCTTT
CDR3 protein: CASSPGGLTEAFF
J gene: TRBJ1-1
V gene: TRBV5-1
D gene: NA